Detailed here is one T cell receptor (beta chain). Its specificity is not known. The CDR3 is 15 amino acids. J was trimmed by 1 base and V by 8 bases; bases with no gene match: 8. Germline V gene data show CDR1 as SGHNT and CDR2 as YENEEA. Repertoires were generated with immunoSEQ multiplex PCR, while TCRdb's copy carries only in-frame clones and drops some. The sample lists 30,000 or so clones, more than 60% occurring once. Pools of viral peptides were used by the ViraFEST assay to expand antigen-specific CD4+ T cells ahead of sequencing. Subsequent to approximately 11 days of culture, CD4+ T cells were isolated. From March to December 2020, the person had a SARS-CoV-2 infection that was confirmed by PCR. The data were taken from a study of vaccination effects on CD4 cells after COVID-19. Study-wide background: Among convalescent patients, two provided samples 16 days and one week before vaccination.

This clonotype was obtained from a human donor who had a prior SARS-CoV-2 infection. This chain uses TRBV11-3 with TRBJ2-3, with 8 bases identical to TRBD2. The input for sequencing was CD4+ T cells from PBMCs cultured with a peptide pool, taken before COVID-19 vaccination. DNA for the CDR3: TGTGCCAGCGTTCGGGGGGGATTGGGCACAGATACGCAGTATTTT. Translating it yields CASVRGGLGTDTQYF.